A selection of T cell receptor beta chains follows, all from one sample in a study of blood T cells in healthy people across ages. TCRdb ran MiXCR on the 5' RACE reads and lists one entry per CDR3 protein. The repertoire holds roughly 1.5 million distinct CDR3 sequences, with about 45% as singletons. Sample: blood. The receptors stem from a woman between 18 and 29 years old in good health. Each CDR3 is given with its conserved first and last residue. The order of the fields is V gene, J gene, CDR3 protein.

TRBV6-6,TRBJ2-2,CASSYKSSGELFF
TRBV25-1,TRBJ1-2,CASSEPQGLDYGYTF
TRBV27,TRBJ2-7,CASNPPNEQYF
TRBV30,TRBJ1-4,CAWKTGRGYEKLFF
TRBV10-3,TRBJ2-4,CAISNRDTSAKNIQYF
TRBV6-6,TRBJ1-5,CASSAGGLQPQHF
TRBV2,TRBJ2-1,CASSENGNNEQFF
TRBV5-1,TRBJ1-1,CASCDPNTEAFF
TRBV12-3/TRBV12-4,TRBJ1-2,CASSLRVNYGYTF
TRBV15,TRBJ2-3,CATEVTGAIADTQYF